These T cell receptor beta chains were read from a single sample in a study of T cell responses to AZD1222 COVID-19 vaccine. Here immunoSEQ multiplex PCR was the method, and the copy in TCRdb shows in-frame clones only, minus some. The sample has 150,000 to 200,000 clones; approximately 90% are singletons. The input for sequencing was peripheral blood, taken on day 0 of AZD1222 vaccination. The receptors originated from an adult in good health. The conserved cysteine and the conserved F or W are not part of the CDR3 here. The D gene is left open where the match is weak.

TRBD1 TRBV7-9 ASSQGGLPAGLAEAF
. TRBV5-6 ASSGDSSYEQY
. TRBV28 ASSRGDGNTIY
. TRBV18 ASSSGGAEQF
. TRBV4-1 ASSQDRAVGNQPQH
. TRBV5-1 ASSLSPSTGELF
. TRBV7-2 ASSLLGRMNNEQF
. TRBV9 ASSPEGHSYGYT
. TRBV6-1 ASSEAASNYGYT
TRBD1 TRBV9 ASSGPGQGGSGNTIY
TRBD1 TRBV6-5 ASRATGGFGNTIY
. TRBV28 ASQGPTAIGEKLF
. TRBV15 ATSLRTKTNEQF
. TRBV28 ASHYPRGSNYGYT
. TRBV11-2 ASSLGGTVLAEAF
. TRBV19 ASSEFNEKLF
. TRBV10-1 ASSEKGQPATNEKLF
. TRBV7-2 ASSSGGGPSTYEQY
. TRBV6-5 ASSYSNSQNSPLH
. TRBV9 ASSVEVYTGELF
. TRBV11-3 ASSTDSRTEAF
. TRBV7-2 ASRWEGNEKLF
. TRBV21-1 AGGGQADGYT
. TRBV5-1 ASSLSTNSYEQY
. TRBV10-1 ASSEAWVNQPQH
. TRBV7-2 ASSLGGAGNTIY
TRBD1 TRBV4-1 ASSPFDRASYNSPLH
. TRBV7-6 ASSFDTGTDTQY
TRBD2 TRBV5-1 ASSLGPSGNTDTQY
TRBD1 TRBV6-5 ASRGTGEQY
. TRBV5-6 ASSLDGGIDTGELF
. TRBV21-1 ARGVRDTENEKLF
. TRBV12-5 ASGNNRESYGYT
TRBD1 TRBV15 ATSREGAQGENTEAF
. TRBV11-2 ASSLRHEYGYT
. TRBV11-2 ASSLTDGASNYGYT
TRBD2 TRBV7-9 ASSSGGYSNEQF
TRBD1 TRBV28 ASKGADGAKNIQY
TRBD1 TRBV5-5 ASSRYRGENNYGYT
. TRBV18 ASSTQRHQNTEAF
TRBD1 TRBV5-1 ASSARQGGTAYGYT
. TRBV5-1 ASRPRIGEKLF
TRBD1 TRBV4-1 ASSQLPGQGSSPQH
TRBD2 TRBV15 ATSRDFSGGANEQF
. TRBV3-1/TRBV3-2 ASSPGGTNEQF
TRBD2 TRBV7-8 ASSLEPSGEHEQF
. TRBV24-1 ATSTPGDPYEQY
TRBD1 TRBV30 AWSEDRGKEAF